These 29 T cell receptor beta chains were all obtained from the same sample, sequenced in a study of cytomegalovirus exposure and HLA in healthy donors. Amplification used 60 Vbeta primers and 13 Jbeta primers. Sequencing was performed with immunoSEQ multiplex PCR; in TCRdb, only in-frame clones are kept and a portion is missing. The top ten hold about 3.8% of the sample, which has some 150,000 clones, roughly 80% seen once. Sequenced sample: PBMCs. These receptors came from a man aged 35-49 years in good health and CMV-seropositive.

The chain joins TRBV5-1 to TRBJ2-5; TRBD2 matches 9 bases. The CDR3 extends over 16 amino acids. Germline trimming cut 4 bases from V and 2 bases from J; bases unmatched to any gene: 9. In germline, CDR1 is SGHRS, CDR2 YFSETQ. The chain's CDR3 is CASSPGTSQRQETQYF. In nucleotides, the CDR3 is TGCGCCAGCAGCCCGGGGACTAGCCAACGGCAAGAGACCCAGTACTTC.

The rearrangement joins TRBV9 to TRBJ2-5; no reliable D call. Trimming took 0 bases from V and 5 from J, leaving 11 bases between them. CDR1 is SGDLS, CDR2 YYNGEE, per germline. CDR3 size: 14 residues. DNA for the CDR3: TGTGCCAGCAGCGTAGCTTCGAGCCCGGAGACCCAGTACTTC. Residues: CASSVASSPETQYF.

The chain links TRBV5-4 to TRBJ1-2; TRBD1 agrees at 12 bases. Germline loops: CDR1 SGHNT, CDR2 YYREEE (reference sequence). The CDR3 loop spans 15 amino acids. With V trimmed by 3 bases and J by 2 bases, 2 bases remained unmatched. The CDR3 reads CASSWDRGRNYGYTF. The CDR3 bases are TGTGCCAGCAGCTGGGACAGGGGGCGAAACTATGGCTACACCTTC.

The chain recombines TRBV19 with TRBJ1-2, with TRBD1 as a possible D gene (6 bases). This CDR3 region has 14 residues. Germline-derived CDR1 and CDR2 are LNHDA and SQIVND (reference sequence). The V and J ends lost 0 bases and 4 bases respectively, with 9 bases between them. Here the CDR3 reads CASSIEAGVYGYTF. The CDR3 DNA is TGTGCCAGTAGTATAGAAGCAGGGGTCTATGGCTACACCTTC.

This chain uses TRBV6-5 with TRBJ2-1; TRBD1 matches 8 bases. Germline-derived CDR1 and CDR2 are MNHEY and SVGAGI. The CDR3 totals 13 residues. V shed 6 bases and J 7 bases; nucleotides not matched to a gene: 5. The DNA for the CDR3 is TGTGCCAGCAGACCTCGGACAGGGAATGAGCAGTTCTTC. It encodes CASRPRTGNEQFF.

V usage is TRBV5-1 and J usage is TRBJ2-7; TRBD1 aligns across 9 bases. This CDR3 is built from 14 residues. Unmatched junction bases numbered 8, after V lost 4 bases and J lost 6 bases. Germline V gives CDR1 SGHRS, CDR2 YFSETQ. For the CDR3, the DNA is TGCGCCAGCAGCGGCCGGGACAGGGATCGCGAGCAGTACTTC. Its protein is CASSGRDRDREQYF.

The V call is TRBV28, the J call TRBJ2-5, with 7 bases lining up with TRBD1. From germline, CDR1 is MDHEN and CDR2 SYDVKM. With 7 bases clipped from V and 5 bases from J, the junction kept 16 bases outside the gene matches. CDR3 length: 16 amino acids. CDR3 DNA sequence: TGTGCCAGCAACCCCGAGGGGGCAGGGAGATTTGAGACCCAGTACTTC. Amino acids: CASNPEGAGRFETQYF. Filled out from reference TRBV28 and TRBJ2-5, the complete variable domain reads DVKVTQSSRYLVKRTGEKVFLECVQDMDHENMFWYRQDPGLGLRLIYFSYDVKMKEKGDIPEGYSVSREKKERFSLILESASTNQTSMYLCASNPEGAGRFETQYFGPGTRLLVL.

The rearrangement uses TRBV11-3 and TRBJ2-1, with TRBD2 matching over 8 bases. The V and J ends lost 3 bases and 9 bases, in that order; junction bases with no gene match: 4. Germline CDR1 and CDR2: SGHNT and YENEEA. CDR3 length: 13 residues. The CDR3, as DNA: TGTGCCAGCAGCTTGGCGGGGGGTGCTGAGCAGTTCTTC. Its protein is CASSLAGGAEQFF. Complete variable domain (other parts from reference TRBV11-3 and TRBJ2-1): EAGVVQSPRYKIIEKKQPVAFWCNPISGHNTLYWYLQNLGQGPELLIRYENEEAVDDSQLPKDRFSAERLKGVDSTLKIQPAELGDSAVYLCASSLAGGAEQFFGPGTRLTVL.

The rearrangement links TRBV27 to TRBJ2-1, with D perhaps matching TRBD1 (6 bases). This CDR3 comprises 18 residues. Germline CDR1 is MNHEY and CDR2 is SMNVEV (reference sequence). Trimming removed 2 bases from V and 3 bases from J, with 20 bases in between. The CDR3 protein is CASSLHYQGKLFYNEQFF. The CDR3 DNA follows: TGTGCCAGCAGTTTACACTACCAGGGGAAGCTATTCTACAATGAGCAGTTCTTC.

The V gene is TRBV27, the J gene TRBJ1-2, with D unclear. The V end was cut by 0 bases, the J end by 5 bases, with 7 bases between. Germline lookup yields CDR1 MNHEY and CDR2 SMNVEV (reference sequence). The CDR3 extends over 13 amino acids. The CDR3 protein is CASSLSGLYGYTF. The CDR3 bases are TGTGCCAGCAGTTTATCCGGGTTGTATGGCTACACCTTC.

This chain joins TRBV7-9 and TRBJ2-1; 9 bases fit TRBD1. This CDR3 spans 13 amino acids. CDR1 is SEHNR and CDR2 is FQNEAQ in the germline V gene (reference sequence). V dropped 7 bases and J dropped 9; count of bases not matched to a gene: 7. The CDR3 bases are TGTGCCAGCACCGTACAGGGGGCAGGTGAGCAGTTCTTC. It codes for CASTVQGAGEQFF.

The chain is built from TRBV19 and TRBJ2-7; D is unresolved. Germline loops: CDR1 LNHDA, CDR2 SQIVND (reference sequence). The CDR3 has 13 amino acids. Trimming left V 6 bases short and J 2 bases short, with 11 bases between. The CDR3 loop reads CASSHSKAYEQYF. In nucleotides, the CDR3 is TGTGCCAGTAGCCATAGCAAAGCCTACGAGCAGTACTTC.

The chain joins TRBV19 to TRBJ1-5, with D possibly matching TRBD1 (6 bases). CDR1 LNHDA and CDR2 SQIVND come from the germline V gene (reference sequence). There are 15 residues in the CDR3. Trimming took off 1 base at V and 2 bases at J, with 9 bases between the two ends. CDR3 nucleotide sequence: TGTGCCAGTAGTATAGTGGCAGGGGGCAATCAGCCCCAGCATTTT. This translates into CASSIVAGGNQPQHF.

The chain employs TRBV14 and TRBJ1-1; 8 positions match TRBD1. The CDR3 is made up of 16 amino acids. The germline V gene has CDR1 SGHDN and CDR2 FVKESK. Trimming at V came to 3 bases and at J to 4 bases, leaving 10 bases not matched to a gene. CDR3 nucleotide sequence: TGTGCCAGCAGCCACAGACAGGGGCCGGTGGTCACTGAAGCTTTCTTT. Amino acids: CASSHRQGPVVTEAFF.

CDR3 in DNA: TGTGCCAGCAGCCAAGTGGGGGGCCAAGAGACCCAGTACTTC. This gives the protein CASSQVGGQETQYF. This chain links TRBV7-9 with TRBJ2-5, with D perhaps TRBD2 (6 bases). CDR1 and CDR2 from the germline V gene are SEHNR and FQNEAQ (reference sequence). Trimming pared 5 bases from V and 1 base from J, leaving 11 bases between. CDR3 length: 14 residues.

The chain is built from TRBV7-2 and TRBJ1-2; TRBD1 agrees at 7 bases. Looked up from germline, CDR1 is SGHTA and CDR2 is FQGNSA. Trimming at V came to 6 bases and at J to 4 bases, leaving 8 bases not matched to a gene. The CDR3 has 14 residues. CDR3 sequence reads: CASRGQPAIYGYTF. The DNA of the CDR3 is TGTGCCAGCAGGGGACAGCCCGCCATCTATGGCTACACCTTC.

CDR3 residues: CASRSGRGPCEQFF. The CDR3 coding sequence is TGTGCCAGCAGAAGCGGGCGGGGGCCCTGTGAGCAGTTCTTC. The V and J genes are TRBV6-1 and TRBJ2-1, with D maybe TRBD2 (7 bases). The CDR3 loop spans 14 amino acids. V gave up 6 bases and J gave up 9 bases, with 18 bases separating them. Germline CDR1 and CDR2: MNHNS and SASEGT.

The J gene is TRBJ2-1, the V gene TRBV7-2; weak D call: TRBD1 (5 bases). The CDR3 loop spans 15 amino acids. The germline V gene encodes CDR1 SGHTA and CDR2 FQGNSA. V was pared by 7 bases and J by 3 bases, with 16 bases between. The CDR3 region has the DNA TGTGCCAGCAAGACAAGGGCAGGGTACTACAATGAGCAGTTCTTC. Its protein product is CASKTRAGYYNEQFF. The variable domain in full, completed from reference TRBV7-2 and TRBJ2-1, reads GAGVSQSPSNKVTEKGKDVELRCDPISGHTALYWYRQSLGQGLEFLIYFQGNSAPDKSGLPSDRFSAERTGGSVSTLTIQRTQQEDSAVYLCASKTRAGYYNEQFFGPGTRLTVL.

The CDR3 sequence: CATSRVLRNRDRNSPLHF. CDR3 coding DNA: TGTGCCACCAGCAGAGTCCTTCGGAACCGGGACAGAAATTCACCCCTCCACTTT. The J gene is TRBJ1-6, the V gene TRBV15; 7 nucleotides match TRBD1. V dropped 1 base and J dropped 7; count of bases not matched to a gene: 13. The germline gives CDR1 LNHNV, CDR2 YYDKDF (reference sequence). The CDR3 is 18 amino acids.

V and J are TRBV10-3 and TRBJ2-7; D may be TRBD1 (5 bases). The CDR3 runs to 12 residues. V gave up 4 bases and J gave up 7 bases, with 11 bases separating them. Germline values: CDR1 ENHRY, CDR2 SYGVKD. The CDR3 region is CAISVRTTEQYF. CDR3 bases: TGTGCCATCAGTGTACGGACAACTGAGCAGTACTTC.

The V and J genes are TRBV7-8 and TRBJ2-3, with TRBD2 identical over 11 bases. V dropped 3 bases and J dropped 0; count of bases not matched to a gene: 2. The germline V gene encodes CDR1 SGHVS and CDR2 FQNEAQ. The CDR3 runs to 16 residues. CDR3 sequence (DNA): TGTGCCAGCAGCTTGAGGACTAGCGGGAGCACAGATACGCAGTATTTT. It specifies CASSLRTSGSTDTQYF. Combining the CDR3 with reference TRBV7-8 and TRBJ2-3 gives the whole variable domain GAGVSQSPRYKVAKRGQDVALRCDPISGHVSLFWYQQALGQGPEFLTYFQNEAQLDKSGLPSDRFFAERPEGSVSTLKIQRTQQEDSAVYLCASSLRTSGSTDTQYFGPGTRLTVL.

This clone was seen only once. CDR3 in DNA: TGTGCCAGCAGTTACCCCGACGCTCGGGGTTCCTACGAGCAGTACTTC. It specifies CASSYPDARGSYEQYF. The chain uses TRBV6-5 and TRBJ2-7; weak D call: TRBD2 (5 bases). Germline loops: CDR1 MNHEY, CDR2 SVGAGI. The CDR3 is 16 amino acids. V was trimmed by 2 bases and J by 1 base, leaving 15 bases between them.

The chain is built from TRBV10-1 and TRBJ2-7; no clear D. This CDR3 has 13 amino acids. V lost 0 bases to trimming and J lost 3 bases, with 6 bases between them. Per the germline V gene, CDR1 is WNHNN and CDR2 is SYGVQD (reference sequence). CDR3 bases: TGCGCCAGCAGTGAGTCGGGCAACTACGAGCAGTACTTC. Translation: CASSESGNYEQYF.

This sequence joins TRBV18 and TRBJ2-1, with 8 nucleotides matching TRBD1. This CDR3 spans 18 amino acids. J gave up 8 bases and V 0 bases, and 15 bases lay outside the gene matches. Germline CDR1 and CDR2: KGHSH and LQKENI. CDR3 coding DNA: TGTGCCAGCTCACCACCGCGTTTCCAGGGGGCTTTGGGAGATGAGCAGTTCTTC. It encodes CASSPPRFQGALGDEQFF.

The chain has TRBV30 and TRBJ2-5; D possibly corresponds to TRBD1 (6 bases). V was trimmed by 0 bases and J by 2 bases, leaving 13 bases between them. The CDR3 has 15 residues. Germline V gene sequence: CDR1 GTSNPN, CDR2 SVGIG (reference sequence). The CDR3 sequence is CAWSVGGQKQETQYF. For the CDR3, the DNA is TGTGCCTGGAGTGTAGGAGGACAGAAACAAGAGACCCAGTACTTC.

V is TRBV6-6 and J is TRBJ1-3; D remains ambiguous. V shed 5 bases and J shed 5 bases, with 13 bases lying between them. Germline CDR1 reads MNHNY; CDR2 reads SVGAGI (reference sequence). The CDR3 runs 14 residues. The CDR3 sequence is CASSREFPRNTIYF. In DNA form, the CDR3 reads TGTGCCAGCAGTCGCGAGTTTCCCCGAAACACCATATATTTT.

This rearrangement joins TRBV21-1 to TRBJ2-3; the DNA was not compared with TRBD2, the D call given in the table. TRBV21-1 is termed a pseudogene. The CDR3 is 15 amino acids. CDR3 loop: CASGPSGRAPDTQYF. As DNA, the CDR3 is TGTGCCAGCGGCCCTAGCGGGAGGGCCCCAGATACGCAGTATTTT.

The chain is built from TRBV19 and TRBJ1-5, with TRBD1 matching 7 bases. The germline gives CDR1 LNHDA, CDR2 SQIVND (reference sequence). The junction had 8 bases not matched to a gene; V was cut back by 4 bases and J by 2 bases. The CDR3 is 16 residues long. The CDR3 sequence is CASSTGGKARNQPQHF. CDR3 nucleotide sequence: TGTGCCAGTAGTACAGGGGGTAAGGCACGCAATCAGCCCCAGCATTTT.

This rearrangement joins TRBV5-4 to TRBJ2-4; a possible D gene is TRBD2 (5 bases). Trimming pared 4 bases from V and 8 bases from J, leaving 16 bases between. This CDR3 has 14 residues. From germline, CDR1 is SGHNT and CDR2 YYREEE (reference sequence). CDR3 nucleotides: TGTGCCAGCAGCCCCGGCGGCCTAGCCCACATTCAGTACTTC. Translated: CASSPGGLAHIQYF. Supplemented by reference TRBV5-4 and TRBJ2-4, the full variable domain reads ETGVTQSPTHLIKTRGQQVTLRCSSQSGHNTVSWYQQALGQGPQFIFQYYREEENGRGNFPPRFSGLQFPNYSSELNVNALELDDSALYLCASSPGGLAHIQYFGAGTRLSVL.